A single T cell receptor (beta chain) is shown here with its context. The antigen remains undetermined. Clones were read by immunoSEQ multiplex PCR, and TCRdb kept only the in-frame ones, dropping some. The table has approximately 1,000,000 clones, 60% to 85% seen once. This record belongs to a study of shared clonotypes between healthy human individuals. The germline V and J ends were trimmed by 8 bases and 6 bases, with 14 bases remaining between them. This CDR3 is 12 amino acids long. The germline CDR1 and CDR2 sequences are LGHNT and FRNRAP. Study results and limitations: Among non-shared clonotypes, generation probabilities were lower than among those shared by all four donors.

The rearrangement joins TRBV12-5 to TRBJ2-7; D is perhaps TRBD1 or TRBD2 (5 bases each). The sample consisted of memory CD4+ T cells from PBMCs. As to subset: CD45RA-negative fraction. The clonotype was recovered from a young man in good health. Some clones in this sample may be carry-over from other donors' samples. CDR3 protein: CASWAGAGEQYF. The CDR3, as DNA: TGTGCTAGTTGGGCCGGGGCCGGCGAGCAGTACTTC.